Reported below is one T cell receptor (beta chain). The sample is drawn from a study of blood T cell repertoires in COVID-19. Study details: The samples span acute and convalescent COVID-19 from the United States, Italy and Spain. From T cells, B-cell-depleted T cells, or PBMCs came the material, which was cDNA or gDNA.

Authors' analysis steps: Nucleated cell counts were estimated from reference gene primer amplification. Using immunoSEQ multiplex PCR, the repertoire was profiled, and TCRdb retains in-frame clones only, with some absent. V and J calls and clone size come straight from that table; D and trimming were deduced from the DNA. The sample includes fewer than 300,000 clones, roughly 85% of them seen just once. Trimming cost V 3 bases and J 3 bases; bases outside gene matches: 8. The CDR3 runs to 15 residues. Germline CDR1 and CDR2: MNHEY and SMNVEV (reference sequence). This chain connects TRBV27 to TRBJ2-7; 7 bases line up with TRBD2. This sequence originates from a man aged 50-59 years with active or convalescent COVID-19. Sequencing input: peripheral blood. The CDR3, as DNA: TGTGCCAGCAGTTTCGCCGGGGGGACTGTCTACGAGCAGTACTTC. It yields the protein CASSFAGGTVYEQYF.